This TCR beta chain was found in a study of cytomegalovirus exposure and HLA in healthy donors. The germline V gene has CDR1 GTSNPN and CDR2 SVGIG (reference sequence). The CDR3 covers 18 residues. V lost 2 bases to trimming and J lost 0 bases; unmatched junction nucleotides: 9. This clone was recorded a few times. The primer mix had 60 Vbeta and 13 Jbeta primers. Assay: immunoSEQ multiplex PCR; the TCRdb copy retains only in-frame clones and omits some. Among about 170,000 clones listed, more than 70% were seen once. The clonotype comes from a boy between 2 and 10 years old in good health and CMV-seronegative. The sequenced material came from PBMCs. This chain connects TRBV30 to TRBJ2-6; TRBD1 matches at 8 bases. The CDR3 spells CAWSLPGQALSGANVLTF. Written as DNA, the CDR3 is TGTGCCTGGAGTCTTCCGGGACAGGCCCTCTCTGGGGCCAACGTCCTGACTTTC.